A single sample gave rise to the 8 T cell receptor beta chains below, sequenced in a study of cytomegalovirus exposure and HLA in healthy donors. The PCR contained 60 Vbeta and 13 Jbeta primers. Profiling relied on immunoSEQ multiplex PCR, and the TCRdb table lists in-frame clones only, not all of them. Here the sample spans about 67,000 clones, approximately 67% being singletons. The sample comprised PBMCs. All receptors come from a woman under 40 in good health and CMV-seronegative.

V and J are TRBV6-1 and TRBJ2-7; D possibly corresponds to TRBD1 (5 bases). The CDR3 has 16 amino acids. The ends were cut back, 3 bases at V and 0 bases at J, with 15 bases in the middle. Germline values: CDR1 MNHNS, CDR2 SASEGT. The CDR3 sequence: CASSDPRQGGSYEQYF. CDR3 DNA sequence: TGTGCCAGCAGTGACCCCAGGCAGGGCGGCTCCTACGAGCAGTACTTC.

This clone was seen more than once but under ten times. The chain has TRBV19 and TRBJ2-6, with TRBD1 identical over 8 bases. This CDR3 comprises 15 residues. Germline CDR1 and CDR2: LNHDA and SQIVND (reference sequence). V lost 7 bases and J lost 3; bases outside the gene matches: 5. CDR3 in amino acids: CASKRTGYGANVLTF. The CDR3 DNA is TGTGCCAGTAAACGGACAGGGTATGGGGCCAACGTCCTGACTTTC.

The V gene is TRBV9, the J gene TRBJ1-4; the D gene is possibly TRBD1 (6 bases). Trimming left V 2 bases short and J 8 bases short, with 13 bases between. CDR3 size: 14 residues. Germline V gives CDR1 SGDLS, CDR2 YYNGEE. DNA for the CDR3: TGTGCCAGCAGCGTTTCAGGGGTAGGAGAAAAACTGTTTTTT. Translating it yields CASSVSGVGEKLFF.

The genes are TRBV9 and TRBJ2-5; D call uncertain. V shed 1 base and J shed 1 base, with 8 bases lying between them. Per the germline V gene, CDR1 is SGDLS and CDR2 is YYNGEE. The CDR3 is 14 residues long. The DNA of the CDR3 is TGTGCCAGCAGCGTATACGCGTTCCAAGAGACCCAGTACTTC. Its translation is CASSVYAFQETQYF.

The CDR3 here is CASSVYSGTGGSYEQYF. The CDR3 nucleotides read TGTGCCAGCAGCGTTTACTCCGGGACAGGGGGCTCCTACGAGCAGTACTTC. The chain carries TRBV7-2 and TRBJ2-7; 11 positions agree with TRBD1. CDR3 length: 17 residues. Germline CDR1 reads SGHTA; CDR2 reads FQGNSA. J lost 0 bases, V lost 5 bases, and 9 bases had no gene match.

J is TRBJ1-1 and V is TRBV6-1; D gene uncertain. Trimming took 2 bases from V and 5 from J, leaving 12 bases between them. The CDR3 totals 14 residues. Per germline, CDR1 MNHNS and CDR2 SASEGT. CDR3 sequence: CASSELPGWTEAFF. The CDR3 DNA sequence: TGTGCCAGCAGTGAACTACCGGGATGGACTGAAGCTTTCTTT.

The sample holds a few counts of this clone. This chain connects TRBV5-6 to TRBJ2-1, with D hard to call. V was trimmed by 4 bases and J by 10 bases, leaving 12 bases between them. This CDR3 region has 12 residues. From germline, CDR1 is SGHDT and CDR2 YYEEEE. The CDR3 bases are TGTGCCAGCAGCCCGCCAGGCAACGAGCAGTTCTTC. Its translation is CASSPPGNEQFF.

The chain employs TRBV9 and TRBJ1-2; D perhaps matches TRBD1 (5 bases). The germline V gene has CDR1 SGDLS and CDR2 YYNGEE. This CDR3 contains 15 residues. Trimming took off 4 bases at V and 4 bases at J, with 17 bases between the two ends. The CDR3 sequence: CASSQPPTATYGYTF. CDR3 DNA sequence: TGTGCCAGCAGCCAACCGCCGACAGCCACCTATGGCTACACCTTC.